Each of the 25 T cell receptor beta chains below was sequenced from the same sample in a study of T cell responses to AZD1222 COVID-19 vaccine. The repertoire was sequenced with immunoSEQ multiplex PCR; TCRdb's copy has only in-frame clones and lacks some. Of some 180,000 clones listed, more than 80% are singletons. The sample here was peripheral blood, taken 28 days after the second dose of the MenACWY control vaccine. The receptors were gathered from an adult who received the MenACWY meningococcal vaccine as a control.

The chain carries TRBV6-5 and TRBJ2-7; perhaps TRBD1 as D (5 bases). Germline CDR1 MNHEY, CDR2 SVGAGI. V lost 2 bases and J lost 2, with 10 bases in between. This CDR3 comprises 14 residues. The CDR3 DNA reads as TGTGCCAGCAGTTACAGCAGGGCCCCCTACGAGCAGTACTTC. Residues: CASSYSRAPYEQYF.

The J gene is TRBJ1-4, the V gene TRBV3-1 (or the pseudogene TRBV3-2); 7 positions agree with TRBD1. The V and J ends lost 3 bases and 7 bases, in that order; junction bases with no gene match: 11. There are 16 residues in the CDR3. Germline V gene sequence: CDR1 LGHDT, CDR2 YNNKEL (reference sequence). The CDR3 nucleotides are TGTGCCAGCAGCCATGTAACAGGGGTATGGGGTGAAAAACTGTTTTTT. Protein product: CASSHVTGVWGEKLFF.

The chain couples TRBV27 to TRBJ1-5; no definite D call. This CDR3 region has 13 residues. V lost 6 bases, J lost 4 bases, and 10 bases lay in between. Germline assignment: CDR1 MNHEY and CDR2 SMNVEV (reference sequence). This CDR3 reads CASRHQANQPQHF. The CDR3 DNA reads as TGTGCCAGCAGACACCAGGCGAATCAGCCCCAGCATTTT.

The CDR3 DNA reads TGTGCCAGCAGCGTAGAAGCAGGGGATCAGCCCCAGCATTTT. Its translation is CASSVEAGDQPQHF. This chain joins TRBV9 and TRBJ1-5; the D gene is possibly TRBD1 (6 bases). This CDR3 has 14 amino acids. Germline V lookup: CDR1 SGDLS, CDR2 YYNGEE. Trimming left V 0 bases short and J 5 bases short, with 9 bases between.

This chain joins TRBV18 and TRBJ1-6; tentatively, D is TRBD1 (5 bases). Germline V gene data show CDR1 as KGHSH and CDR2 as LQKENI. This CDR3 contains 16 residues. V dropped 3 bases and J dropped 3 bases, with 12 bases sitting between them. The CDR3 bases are TGTGCCAGCTCACCGCAGGGTAGGAGCTATAATTCACCCCTCCACTTT. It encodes CASSPQGRSYNSPLHF. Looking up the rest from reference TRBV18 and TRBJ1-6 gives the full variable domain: NAGVMQNPRHLVRRRGQEARLRCSPMKGHSHVYWYRQLPEEGLKFMVYLQKENIIDESGMPKERFSAEFPKEGPSILRIQQVVRGDSAAYFCASSPQGRSYNSPLHFGNGTRLTVT.

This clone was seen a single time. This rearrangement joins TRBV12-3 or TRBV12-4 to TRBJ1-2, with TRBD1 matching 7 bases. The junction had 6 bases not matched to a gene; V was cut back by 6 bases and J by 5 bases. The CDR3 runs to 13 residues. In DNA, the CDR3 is TGTGCCAGCAGCAGGGGACAGCAATATGGCTACACCTTC. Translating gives CASSRGQQYGYTF.

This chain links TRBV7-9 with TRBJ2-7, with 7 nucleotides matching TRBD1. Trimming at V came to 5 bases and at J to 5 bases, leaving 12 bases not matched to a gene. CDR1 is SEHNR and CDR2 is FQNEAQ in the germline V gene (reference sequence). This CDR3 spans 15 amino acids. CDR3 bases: TGTGCCAGCAGCCCCGAACAGGGGCAGGATGACGAGCAGTACTTC. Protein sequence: CASSPEQGQDDEQYF.

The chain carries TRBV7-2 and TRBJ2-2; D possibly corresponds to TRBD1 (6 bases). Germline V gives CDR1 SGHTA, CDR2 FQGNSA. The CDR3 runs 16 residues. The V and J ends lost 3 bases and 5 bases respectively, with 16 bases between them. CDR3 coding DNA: TGTGCCAGCAGCTTGTCAGGACAGACGGGTACCGGGGAGCTGTTTTTT. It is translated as CASSLSGQTGTGELFF.

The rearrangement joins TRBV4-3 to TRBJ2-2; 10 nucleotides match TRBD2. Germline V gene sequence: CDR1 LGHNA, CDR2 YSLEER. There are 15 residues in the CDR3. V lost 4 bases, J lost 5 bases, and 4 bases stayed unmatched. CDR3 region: CASSPIAGGTGELFF. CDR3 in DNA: TGCGCCAGCAGCCCCATAGCGGGGGGAACCGGGGAGCTGTTTTTT.

The CDR3 spells CASSVAGSGTGELFF. CDR3 coding DNA: TGTGCCAGCAGCGTAGCTGGGAGCGGCACCGGGGAGCTGTTTTTT. The chain combines TRBV9 with TRBJ2-2, with a possible D match to TRBD2 (5 bases). V was clipped by 0 bases and J by 4 bases, with 10 bases between them. The germline V gene has CDR1 SGDLS and CDR2 YYNGEE. There are 15 residues in the CDR3.

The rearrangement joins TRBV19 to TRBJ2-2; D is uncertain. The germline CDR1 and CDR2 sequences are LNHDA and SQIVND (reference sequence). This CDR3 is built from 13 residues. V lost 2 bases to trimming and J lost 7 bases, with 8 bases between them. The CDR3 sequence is CASSINRVGELFF. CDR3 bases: TGTGCCAGTAGTATAAACCGGGTCGGGGAGCTGTTTTTT.

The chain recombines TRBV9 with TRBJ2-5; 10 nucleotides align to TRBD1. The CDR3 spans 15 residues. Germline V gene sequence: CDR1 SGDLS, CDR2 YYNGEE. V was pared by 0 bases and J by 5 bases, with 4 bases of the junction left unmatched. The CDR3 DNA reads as TGTGCCAGCAGCGTAGCTGGGGGACAGGGGGAGACCCAGTACTTC. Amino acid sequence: CASSVAGGQGETQYF.

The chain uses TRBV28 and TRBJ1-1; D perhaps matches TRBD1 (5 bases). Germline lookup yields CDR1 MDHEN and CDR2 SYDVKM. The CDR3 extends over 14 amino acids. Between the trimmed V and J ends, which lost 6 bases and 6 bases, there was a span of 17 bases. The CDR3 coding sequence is TGTGCCAGCAGGCGGGACCCTGGGGTGGCTGAAGCTTTCTTT. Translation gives CASRRDPGVAEAFF.

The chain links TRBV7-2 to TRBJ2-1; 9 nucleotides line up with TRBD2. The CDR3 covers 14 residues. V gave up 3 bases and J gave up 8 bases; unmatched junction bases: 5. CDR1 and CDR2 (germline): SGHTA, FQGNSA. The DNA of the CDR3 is TGTGCCAGCAGCTTGGGTAGCGGGAGTTATGAGCAGTTCTTC. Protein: CASSLGSGSYEQFF.

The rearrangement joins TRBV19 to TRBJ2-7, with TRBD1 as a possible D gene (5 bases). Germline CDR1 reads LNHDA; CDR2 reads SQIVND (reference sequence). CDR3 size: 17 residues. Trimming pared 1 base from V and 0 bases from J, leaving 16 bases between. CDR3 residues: CASSIAGPGASSYEQYF. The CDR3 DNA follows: TGTGCCAGTAGTATAGCAGGGCCCGGAGCCAGCTCCTACGAGCAGTACTTC.

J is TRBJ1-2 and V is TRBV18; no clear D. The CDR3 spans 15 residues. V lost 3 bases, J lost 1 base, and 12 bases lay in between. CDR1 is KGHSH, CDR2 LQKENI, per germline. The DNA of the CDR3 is TGTGCCAGCTCACCGGGAGCCCAAGTTAACTATGGCTACACCTTC. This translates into CASSPGAQVNYGYTF.

The CDR3 DNA reads as TGTGCCAGTAGTAGGACTCTAGTGCCACAAGAGACCCAGTACTTC. Its protein product is CASSRTLVPQETQYF. The chain joins TRBV19 to TRBJ2-5, with a possible D match to TRBD2 (5 bases). This CDR3 comprises 15 residues. In germline, CDR1 is LNHDA, CDR2 SQIVND (reference sequence). V dropped 4 bases and J dropped 2 bases, with 14 bases sitting between them.

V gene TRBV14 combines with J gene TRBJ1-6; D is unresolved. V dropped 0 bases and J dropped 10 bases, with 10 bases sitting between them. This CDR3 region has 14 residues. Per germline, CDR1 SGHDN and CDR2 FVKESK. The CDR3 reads CASSQERGYSPLHF. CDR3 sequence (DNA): TGTGCCAGCAGCCAAGAAAGAGGGTACTCACCCCTCCACTTT. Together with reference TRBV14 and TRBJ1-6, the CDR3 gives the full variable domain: EAGVTQFPSHSVIEKGQTVTLRCDPISGHDNLYWYRRVMGKEIKFLLHFVKESKQDESGMPNNRFLAERTGGTYSTLKVQPAELEDSGVYFCASSQERGYSPLHFGNGTRLTVT.

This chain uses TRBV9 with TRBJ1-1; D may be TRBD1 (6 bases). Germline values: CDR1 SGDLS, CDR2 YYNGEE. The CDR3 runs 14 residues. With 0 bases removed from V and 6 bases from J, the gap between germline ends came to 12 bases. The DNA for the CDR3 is TGTGCCAGCAGCGTAGCCGCGGGGGCGTCTGAAGCTTTCTTT. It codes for CASSVAAGASEAFF.

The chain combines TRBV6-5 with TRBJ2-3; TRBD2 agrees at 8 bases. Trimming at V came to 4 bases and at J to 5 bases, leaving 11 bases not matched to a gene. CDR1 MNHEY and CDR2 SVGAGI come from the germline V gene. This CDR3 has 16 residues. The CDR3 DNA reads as TGTGCCAGCAGTTCTCCCGCCGGACTAGCTGGAGATACGCAGTATTTT. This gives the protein CASSSPAGLAGDTQYF.

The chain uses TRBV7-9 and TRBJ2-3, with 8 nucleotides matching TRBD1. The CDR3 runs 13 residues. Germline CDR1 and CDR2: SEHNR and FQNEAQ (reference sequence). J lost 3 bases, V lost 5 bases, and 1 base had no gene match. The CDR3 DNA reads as TGTGCCAGCAGCCGGACAGGGACAGATACGCAGTATTTT. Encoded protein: CASSRTGTDTQYF.

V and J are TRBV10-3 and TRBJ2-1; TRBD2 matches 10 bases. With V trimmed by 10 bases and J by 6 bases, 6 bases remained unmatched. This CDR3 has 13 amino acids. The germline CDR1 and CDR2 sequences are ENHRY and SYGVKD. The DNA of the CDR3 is TGTGCCACTCTAGCGGGAGCTGGCAATGAGCAGTTCTTC. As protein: CATLAGAGNEQFF.

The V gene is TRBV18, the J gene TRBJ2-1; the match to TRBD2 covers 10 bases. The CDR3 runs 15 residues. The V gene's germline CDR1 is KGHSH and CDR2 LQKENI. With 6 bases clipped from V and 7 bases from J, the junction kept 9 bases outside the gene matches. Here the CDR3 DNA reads TGTGCCAGCTCCCCCAGGACTAGCGGCGAGAATGAGCAGTTCTTC. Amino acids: CASSPRTSGENEQFF.

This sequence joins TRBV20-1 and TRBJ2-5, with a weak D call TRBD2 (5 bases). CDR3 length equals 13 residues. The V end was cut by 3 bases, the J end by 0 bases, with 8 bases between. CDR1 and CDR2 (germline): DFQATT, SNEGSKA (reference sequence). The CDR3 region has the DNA TGCAGTGCTAGTTCGAGGGACCAAGAGACCCAGTACTTC. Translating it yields CSASSRDQETQYF.

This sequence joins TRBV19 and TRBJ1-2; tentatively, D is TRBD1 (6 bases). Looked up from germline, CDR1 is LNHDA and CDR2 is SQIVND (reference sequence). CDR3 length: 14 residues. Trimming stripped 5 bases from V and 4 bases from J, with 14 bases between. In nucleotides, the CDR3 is TGTGCCAGTAGTCCGAGGGGGGAAGCCTATGGCTACACCTTC. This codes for CASSPRGEAYGYTF.